Each of the 23 T cell receptor beta chains below was sequenced from the same sample in a study of blood T cell repertoires in COVID-19. TCRdb's table, derived via immunoSEQ multiplex PCR, lists solely in-frame clones and lacks some. This sample has about 260,000 clones, with around 84% found just once. Sequenced sample: PBMCs or T cells enriched from blood (not recorded which). All receptors derive from a man under 40 with acute COVID-19.

The genes are TRBV2 and TRBJ1-1; D gene ambiguous. The germline gives CDR1 SNHLY, CDR2 FYNNEI. CDR3 length: 13 amino acids. V was trimmed by 4 bases and J by 4 bases, leaving 10 bases between them. CDR3 coding DNA: TGTGCCAGCAGTGGACTTTATAGCACTGAAGCTTTCTTT. As protein: CASSGLYSTEAFF.

V is TRBV27 and J is TRBJ2-1, with 9 bases that match TRBD1. The ends lost 6 bases at V and 6 bases at J; junction bases unmatched: 15. CDR1 and CDR2 from the germline V gene are MNHEY and SMNVEV (reference sequence). The CDR3 is made up of 17 amino acids. The CDR3 is CASRSERRDRVSNEQFF. CDR3 nucleotides: TGTGCCAGCAGATCTGAACGCCGGGACAGGGTTTCCAATGAGCAGTTCTTC.

The sample holds one count of this clone. V gene TRBV6-5 combines with J gene TRBJ2-1; 10 bases match TRBD1. Germline-derived CDR1 and CDR2 are MNHEY and SVGAGI. The V and J ends lost 4 bases and 6 bases, in that order; junction bases with no gene match: 6. The CDR3 runs to 15 residues. In nucleotides, the CDR3 is TGTGCCAGCAGTTGGGGACAGGGGTCCCGCAATGAGCAGTTCTTC. Its protein product is CASSWGQGSRNEQFF.

J is TRBJ2-1 and V is TRBV24-1, with TRBD1 identical over 7 bases. With 7 bases clipped from V and 8 bases from J, the junction kept 16 bases outside the gene matches. This CDR3 region has 16 residues. Germline V gene sequence: CDR1 KGHDR, CDR2 SFDVKD. Here the CDR3 reads CATSVTRDSLRHEQFF. CDR3 coding DNA: TGTGCCACCAGCGTGACCCGGGACAGCCTCAGGCATGAGCAGTTCTTC.

This clone was observed once. The chain has TRBV10-1 and TRBJ1-2; TRBD1 might be the D (6 bases). The V and J ends lost 10 bases and 4 bases respectively, with 13 bases between them. CDR1 and CDR2 from the germline V gene are WNHNN and SYGVQD (reference sequence). The CDR3 contains 12 residues. CDR3 DNA sequence: TGCGCCACCTCGGACAGCTTCTATGGCTACACCTTC. Its protein is CATSDSFYGYTF.

With regard to this clone: At one boundary the junction diverges from the germline segment, which might be a read error. The chain links TRBV7-7 to TRBJ1-1; TRBD1 agrees at 8 bases. Germline CDR1 is SSHAT and CDR2 is FNYEAQ (reference sequence). The CDR3 loop spans 16 amino acids. CDR3 nucleotide sequence: TGTGCTAGCAGCCCCCTCCCGACAGGGGTGAACACTGAAGCTTTCTTT. Translated: CASSPLPTGVNTEAFF.

The chain links TRBV15 to TRBJ2-5, with a possible D match to TRBD2 (6 bases). Germline assignment: CDR1 LNHNV and CDR2 YYDKDF (reference sequence). The CDR3 spans 15 residues. V dropped 0 bases and J dropped 1 base, with 9 bases sitting between them. CDR3 sequence reads: CATSRDKGLQETQYF. DNA of the CDR3: TGTGCCACCAGCAGAGATAAGGGACTCCAAGAGACCCAGTACTTC. Drawing the rest from reference TRBV15 and TRBJ2-5, the complete variable domain is DAMVIQNPRYQVTQFGKPVTLSCSQTLNHNVMYWYQQKSSQAPKLLFHYYDKDFNNEADTPDNFQSRRPNTSFCFLDIRSPGLGDTAMYLCATSRDKGLQETQYFGPGTRLLVL.

The chain recombines TRBV4-1 with TRBJ1-5, with 9 bases matching TRBD1. V was pared by 3 bases and J by 5 bases, with 8 bases of the junction left unmatched. The CDR3 runs to 16 residues. CDR1 is MGHRA, CDR2 YSYEKL, per germline. CDR3 amino acids: CASSHAGTGLYQPQHF. The CDR3 DNA follows: TGCGCCAGCAGCCACGCCGGGACAGGGTTATATCAGCCCCAGCATTTT.

V gene TRBV4-3 combines with J gene TRBJ1-1; 7 positions match TRBD1. CDR1 LGHNA and CDR2 YSLEER come from the germline V gene. This CDR3 has 14 residues. V shed 2 bases, J shed 1 base, and the junction held 1 base outside the gene matches. The chain's CDR3 is CASSQRQGNTEAFF. In DNA form, the CDR3 reads TGCGCCAGCAGCCAAAGACAGGGGAACACTGAAGCTTTCTTT.

As for this clone: Within the sample, other DNA sequences also encode this same CDR3. The chain couples TRBV27 to TRBJ1-6; 7 bases fit TRBD1. Germline trimming cut 6 bases from V and 0 bases from J; bases unmatched to any gene: 2. The CDR3 has 15 amino acids. Germline V lookup: CDR1 MNHEY, CDR2 SMNVEV (reference sequence). CDR3 in DNA: TGTGCCAGCAGGGGACAGAGCTCCTATAATTCACCCCTCCACTTT. Protein: CASRGQSSYNSPLHF.

This clone showed up many times. V is TRBV6-5 and J is TRBJ2-3, with 9 bases lining up with TRBD2. CDR1 and CDR2 (germline): MNHEY, SVGAGI. This CDR3 has 14 residues. J gave up 0 bases and V 11 bases, and 6 bases lay outside the gene matches. For the CDR3, the DNA is TGTGCCGGGGAAGCGGGAGGCAGCACAGATACGCAGTATTTT. Protein: CAGEAGGSTDTQYF.

This sequence joins TRBV7-2 and TRBJ1-2; D gene unclear. Germline V lookup: CDR1 SGHTA, CDR2 FQGNSA. The CDR3 extends over 13 amino acids. Trimming took 5 bases from V and 2 from J, leaving 9 bases between them. CDR3 protein: CASSTYVNYGYTF. The CDR3 nucleotides read TGTGCCAGCAGCACCTACGTGAACTATGGCTACACCTTC.

The V call is TRBV27, the J call TRBJ1-2, with 8 bases fitting TRBD1. V lost 5 bases and J lost 5; bases outside the gene matches: 7. The CDR3 is 14 amino acids. Germline CDR1 and CDR2: MNHEY and SMNVEV (reference sequence). This CDR3 reads CASSVPGTGYGYTF. CDR3 in DNA: TGTGCCAGCAGTGTTCCCGGGACAGGATATGGCTACACCTTC.

This clone was seen only a few times. DNA for the CDR3: TGTGCCAGCAGCTCGACGGCAGGGATGTCCTACGAGCAGTACGTC. This sequence encodes CASSSTAGMSYEQYV. The V and J genes are TRBV7-9 and TRBJ2-7, with D possibly matching TRBD1 (5 bases). Germline V gene data show CDR1 as SEHNR and CDR2 as FQNEAQ (reference sequence). CDR3 length equals 15 residues. The germline V and J ends were trimmed by 4 bases and 1 base, with 14 bases remaining between them.

The gene calls are TRBV14 and TRBJ1-4, with unresolved D. Germline V gene data show CDR1 as SGHDN and CDR2 as FVKESK. V was pared by 4 bases and J by 5 bases, with 8 bases between. The CDR3 has 13 residues. The chain's CDR3 is CASSRHLNEKLFF. For the CDR3, the DNA is TGTGCCAGCAGCCGCCACTTGAATGAAAAACTGTTTTTT.

This chain connects TRBV6-5 to TRBJ1-2; 8 nucleotides line up with TRBD1. V lost 5 bases and J lost 3; bases outside the gene matches: 2. Germline loops: CDR1 MNHEY, CDR2 SVGAGI. The CDR3 extends over 13 amino acids. CDR3: CASSQTGDYGYTF. CDR3 DNA: TGTGCCAGCAGTCAGACAGGGGACTATGGCTACACCTTC.

The chain links TRBV28 to TRBJ2-2; D remains ambiguous. The V gene's germline CDR1 is MDHEN and CDR2 SYDVKM. Between the trimmed V and J ends, which lost 6 bases and 4 bases, there was a span of 12 bases. The CDR3 loop spans 14 amino acids. CDR3 region: CASRARSGTGELFF. In DNA form, the CDR3 reads TGTGCCAGCAGAGCAAGATCGGGCACCGGGGAGCTGTTTTTT.

The chain joins TRBV7-9 to TRBJ1-4; tentative D call: TRBD1 (6 bases). This CDR3 has 14 residues. Between the trimmed V and J ends, which lost 5 bases and 8 bases, there was a span of 15 bases. Germline-derived CDR1 and CDR2 are SEHNR and FQNEAQ (reference sequence). CDR3 nucleotides: TGTGCCAGCAGCGTGGGCGGGGGCGTAGAAAAACTGTTTTTT. It is translated as CASSVGGGVEKLFF.

The chain is built from TRBV19 and TRBJ2-2, with D possibly TRBD2 on 5 matching bases. The germline gives CDR1 LNHDA, CDR2 SQIVND (reference sequence). The length of the CDR3 is 15 residues. The V and J ends lost 3 bases and 7 bases respectively, with 15 bases between them. The CDR3 DNA sequence: TGTGCCAGTAGTATTGGTGGGAGTGGCGGCGGGGAGCTGTTTTTT. Its translation is CASSIGGSGGGELFF.

There are a few counts of this clone. The chain employs TRBV5-1 and TRBJ1-1; weak D call: TRBD1 (6 bases). V lost 1 base to trimming and J lost 1 base, with 11 bases between them. CDR3 length: 15 amino acids. CDR1 SGHRS and CDR2 YFSETQ come from the germline V gene. CDR3 sequence reads: CASSLSTGRNTEAFF. The CDR3 DNA follows: TGCGCCAGCAGCTTGTCGACAGGCCGGAACACTGAAGCTTTCTTT.

V and J are TRBV6-5 and TRBJ1-4; D not certain. The CDR3 totals 13 residues. Germline lookup yields CDR1 MNHEY and CDR2 SVGAGI. Trimming pared 6 bases from V and 4 bases from J, leaving 9 bases between. DNA for the CDR3: TGTGCCAGCAGGTCACAGAATAATGAAAAACTGTTTTTT. Amino acid sequence: CASRSQNNEKLFF.

The rearrangement joins TRBV19 to TRBJ1-2; tentative D call: TRBD1 (5 bases). With 4 bases removed from V and 8 bases from J, the gap between germline ends came to 20 bases. Germline V gene sequence: CDR1 LNHDA, CDR2 SQIVND (reference sequence). This CDR3 is 15 amino acids long. In DNA form, the CDR3 reads TGTGCCAGTAGTAAAAGCGGGACCGGGGAGCGGGGCTACACCTTC. Translating gives CASSKSGTGERGYTF.

This clone has a handful of counts. The chain employs TRBV2 and TRBJ1-4; D is possibly TRBD1 (5 bases). CDR3 length: 15 amino acids. The V end lost 4 bases, the J end lost 5 bases, and 14 bases lay between the germline ends. Germline assignment: CDR1 SNHLY and CDR2 FYNNEI. In DNA, the CDR3 is TGTGCCAGCAGTGCATCAACAGGACCAAATGAAAAACTGTTTTTT. This gives the protein CASSASTGPNEKLFF.